This T cell receptor (beta chain) was documented in a study of shared clonotypes between healthy human individuals. Concerning this clone: Its antigen is as yet unknown. It differs at one base from a far larger clone, so likely a read error.

For each subset, genomic DNA was distributed in equal portions over several immunoSEQ plates. Methods used by the authors: ImmunoSEQ junction-only sequences lacked quality scores, so their filtering differed. The repertoire was sequenced with immunoSEQ multiplex PCR; TCRdb's copy has only in-frame clones and lacks some. V and J calls and clone size are those listed in that table; D and trimming were worked out from the DNA. Of about 1.1 million clones in the sample, 70% to 80% were seen once. CDR1 and CDR2 (germline): SGHAT, FQNNGV. The CDR3 runs to 15 residues. After removal of 5 bases from V and 0 bases from J, the junction contained 3 bases not matched to a gene. Notes on the study in general: The sole specimen, blood, was sampled, and tissue repertoires likely differ.

The study drew all its donors from Caucasian adults living in Nashville, Tennessee. Material for sequencing was memory CD4+ T cells from PBMCs. Described subset: CD45RA-negative fraction. The receptor's source is a man between 18 and 29 years old in good health. Some clones in this sample may be carry-over from other donors' samples. The chain has TRBV11-2 and TRBJ2-3; TRBD2 aligns across 9 bases. The CDR3, as DNA: TGTGCCAGCAGCCCCGGGACTAGCAGCACAGATACGCAGTATTTT. Its protein product is CASSPGTSSTDTQYF.